This TCR beta chain was captured by sequencing in a study of cytomegalovirus exposure and HLA in healthy donors. Study-wide points: A few chains tied to CMV proved CMV antigen-specific in vitro.

Regarding this clone: What it recognizes is unknown.

PCR involved 60 Vbeta and 13 Jbeta primers. Data came from immunoSEQ multiplex PCR; TCRdb stores just in-frame clones and leaves some out. The table lists roughly 79,000 clones. The germline V gene encodes CDR1 SEHNR and CDR2 FQNEAQ (reference sequence). The CDR3 extends over 15 amino acids. The ends were cut back, 2 bases at V and 6 bases at J, with 16 bases in the middle. This chain connects TRBV7-9 to TRBJ1-2, with TRBD1 as a possible D gene (5 bases). Sequencing used PBMCs. The sequence was obtained from a man between 25 and 39 years old in good health and CMV-seronegative. CDR3 sequence (DNA): TGTGCCAGCAGCTTATGGGCCTCAGGAGGGGATGGCTACACCTTC. Translation: CASSLWASGGDGYTF.